Listed here are 14 T cell receptor beta chains from one sample, sequenced in a study of blood T cell repertoires in COVID-19. The protocol was immunoSEQ multiplex PCR, while the TCRdb copy is restricted to in-frame clones and leaves out a portion. Here the sample spans 250,000 or so clones, under 85% being singletons. The sequencing input was PBMCs or T cells enriched from blood (not recorded which). The receptors were gathered from a man aged 60 to 75 who had recovered from COVID-19.

In this sample, this clone turned up once. The chain carries TRBV9 and TRBJ1-2; 11 bases map to TRBD1. The J segment lost 7 bases and the V segment lost 4 bases, leaving 6 bases of the junction unmatched. From germline, CDR1 is SGDLS and CDR2 YYNGEE. The CDR3 totals 14 residues. The CDR3 loop reads CASSLGTGGTGYTF. The CDR3 DNA sequence: TGTGCCAGCAGCCTGGGGACAGGGGGAACTGGCTACACCTTC.

The CDR3 loop is CASSKGVAGVTDTQYF. The CDR3, as DNA: TGTGCCAGCAGCAAAGGGGTAGCGGGGGTTACAGATACGCAGTATTTT. The J gene is TRBJ2-3, the V gene TRBV7-2; 9 nucleotides line up with TRBD2. CDR1 is SGHTA and CDR2 is FQGNSA in the germline V gene. This CDR3 region has 16 residues. The trim removed 5 bases at V and 3 bases at J, leaving 9 bases unmatched.

The V call is TRBV15, the J call TRBJ1-4, with D maybe TRBD1 (6 bases). Trimming removed 0 bases from V and 14 bases from J, with 13 bases in between. CDR1 and CDR2 from the germline V gene are LNHNV and YYDKDF (reference sequence). This CDR3 is built from 13 residues. For the CDR3, the DNA is TGTGCCACCAGCAGAGATCAGGGGCAAAGGCTGTTTTTT. Amino acids: CATSRDQGQRLFF.

Regarding this clone: This sample also contains other DNA sequences that code for the same CDR3. The chain combines TRBV3-1 (or the pseudogene TRBV3-2) with TRBJ1-6, with 7 bases that match TRBD1. V dropped 3 bases and J dropped 6; count of bases not matched to a gene: 5. Germline-derived CDR1 and CDR2 are LGHDT and YNNKEL (reference sequence). This CDR3 contains 15 residues. The CDR3 loop is CASSQGDSSNSPLHF. CDR3 nucleotides: TGTGCCAGCAGCCAGGGGGACAGCAGTAATTCACCCCTCCACTTT.

This sequence joins TRBV6-5 and TRBJ1-5, with D possibly TRBD1 on 5 matching bases. There are 14 residues in the CDR3. The V and J ends lost 2 bases and 6 bases respectively, with 11 bases between them. Germline CDR1 is MNHEY and CDR2 is SVGAGI. The CDR3 DNA is TGTGCCAGCAGTTACCGGGGGGTGGGTCAGCCCCAGCATTTT. Residues: CASSYRGVGQPQHF.

The chain couples TRBV2 to TRBJ1-4, with TRBD1 as a possible D gene (6 bases). The CDR3 covers 14 residues. The germline gives CDR1 SNHLY, CDR2 FYNNEI. Trimming cost V 6 bases and J 2 bases, with 10 bases left between them. CDR3 amino acids: CASRQGITNEKLFF. The CDR3 DNA is TGTGCCAGCAGGCAGGGGATCACTAATGAAAAACTGTTTTTT.

V gene TRBV7-9 combines with J gene TRBJ2-7, with D hard to call. V gave up 5 bases and J gave up 4 bases, with 6 bases separating them. Germline loops: CDR1 SEHNR, CDR2 FQNEAQ (reference sequence). The CDR3 is 11 amino acids. The CDR3 here is CASSPLYEQYF. Written as DNA, the CDR3 is TGTGCCAGCAGCCCCCTTTACGAGCAGTACTTC.

The chain combines TRBV19 with TRBJ2-7, with 7 bases identical to TRBD1. This CDR3 contains 16 residues. Germline-derived CDR1 and CDR2 are LNHDA and SQIVND (reference sequence). V lost 3 bases to trimming and J lost 4 bases; unmatched junction nucleotides: 12. For the CDR3, the DNA is TGTGCCAGTAGTATTAGCTCCGTGACAGGGAAGTACGAGCAGTACTTC. Protein product: CASSISSVTGKYEQYF.

The chain combines TRBV10-3 with TRBJ1-1; 10 bases are a match to TRBD1. This CDR3 has 15 residues. Losses at the gene ends were 8 bases for V and 3 bases for J; bases not matched to a gene: 9. Germline V lookup: CDR1 ENHRY, CDR2 SYGVKD. The CDR3, as DNA: TGTGCCATCGGCGGGACAGGGGTAACGGACACTGAAGCTTTCTTT. Protein product: CAIGGTGVTDTEAFF.

The CDR3 protein is CASSPIMGLSSDTQYF. CDR3 sequence (DNA): TGTGCCAGCAGCCCCATAATGGGACTGTCCTCAGATACGCAGTATTTT. The rearrangement links TRBV3-1 (or the pseudogene TRBV3-2) to TRBJ2-3; the D gene is possibly TRBD2 (6 bases). The germline V and J ends were trimmed by 4 bases and 4 bases, with 18 bases remaining between them. Germline V CDR1 and CDR2: LGHDT, YNNKEL (reference sequence). The CDR3 runs to 16 residues.

With respect to this clone: This sample also contains other DNA sequences that code for the same CDR3. CDR3 DNA: TGTGCCACCAGCAGAGATAGAGCTAACTATGGCTACACCTTC. Translated: CATSRDRANYGYTF. The V gene is TRBV15, the J gene TRBJ1-2; D is ambiguous. Trimming left V 0 bases short and J 0 bases short, with 5 bases between. CDR3 length equals 14 residues. Per the germline V gene, CDR1 is LNHNV and CDR2 is YYDKDF (reference sequence).

The chain uses TRBV5-6 and TRBJ2-3, with no clear D. Germline CDR1 reads SGHDT; CDR2 reads YYEEEE. Trimming took 2 bases from V and 3 from J, leaving 7 bases between them. CDR3 length: 13 amino acids. The CDR3 here is CASSFSGTDTQYF. The DNA for the CDR3 is TGTGCCAGCAGCTTTTCCGGGACAGATACGCAGTATTTT.

The J gene is TRBJ2-1, the V gene TRBV7-2; TRBD2 matches at 7 bases. Germline assignment: CDR1 SGHTA and CDR2 FQGNSA. CDR3 length equals 15 residues. V lost 4 bases to trimming and J lost 5 bases; unmatched junction nucleotides: 8. In DNA, the CDR3 is TGTGCCAGCAGCTCAACACGAGGGACTAACAATGAGCAGTTCTTC. As protein: CASSSTRGTNNEQFF.

This sequence joins TRBV18 and TRBJ2-3, with D possibly TRBD1 on 6 matching bases. The CDR3 consists of 16 residues. Germline V gene sequence: CDR1 KGHSH, CDR2 LQKENI. V lost 3 bases, J lost 3 bases, and 16 bases lay in between. This chain's CDR3 is CASSPQSGTGTDTQYF. CDR3 in DNA: TGTGCCAGCTCACCCCAATCAGGCACAGGGACAGATACGCAGTATTTT. The full variable domain, completed using reference TRBV18 and TRBJ2-3, is NAGVMQNPRHLVRRRGQEARLRCSPMKGHSHVYWYRQLPEEGLKFMVYLQKENIIDESGMPKERFSAEFPKEGPSILRIQQVVRGDSAAYFCASSPQSGTGTDTQYFGPGTRLTVL.